Listed here is a single T cell receptor (beta chain). Its antigen remains unidentified. The method was immunoSEQ multiplex PCR; TCRdb's version includes in-frame clones alone and lacks a portion of them. Seen here are roughly 70,000 clones, about 90% observed once, and the top ten hold around 3.8%. Germline V CDR1 and CDR2: LNHDA, SQIVND (reference sequence). The CDR3 consists of 14 residues. The V end lost 8 bases, the J end lost 7 bases, and 15 bases lay between the germline ends. This sample was included in a study of chemoradiotherapy in HPV16-positive cancers. General study results and limits: Non-HPV-specific T cells did not expand in tumors during treatment, whereas candidate HPV-specific clones and E7-related motifs did.

The chain employs TRBV19 and TRBJ1-6; tentatively, D is TRBD1 (6 bases). The material sequenced was blood, taken from a patient who underwent chemoradiotherapy. The clonotype comes from a human donor with HPV-associated anogenital cancer. The CDR3: CASGDTRGNSPLHF. In DNA form, the CDR3 reads TGTGCCAGTGGAGATACCAGGGGAAATTCACCCCTCCACTTT.